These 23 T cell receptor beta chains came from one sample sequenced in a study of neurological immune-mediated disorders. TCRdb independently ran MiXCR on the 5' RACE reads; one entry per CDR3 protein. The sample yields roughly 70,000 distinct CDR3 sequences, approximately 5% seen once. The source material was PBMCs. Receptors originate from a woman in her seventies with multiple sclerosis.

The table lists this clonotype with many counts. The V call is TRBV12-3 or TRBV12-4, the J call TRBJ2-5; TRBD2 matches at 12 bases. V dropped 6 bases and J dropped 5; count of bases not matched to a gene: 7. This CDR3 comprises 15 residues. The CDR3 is CASSSRLAGVETQYF. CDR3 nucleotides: TGTGCCAGCAGCTCCAGACTAGCGGGAGTTGAGACCCAGTACTTC.

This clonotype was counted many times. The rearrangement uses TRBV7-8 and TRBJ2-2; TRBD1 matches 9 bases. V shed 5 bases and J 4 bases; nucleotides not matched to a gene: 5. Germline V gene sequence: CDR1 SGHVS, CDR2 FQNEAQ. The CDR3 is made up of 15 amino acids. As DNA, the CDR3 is TGTGCCAGCAGCCTCCGGGACAGGGTCACCGGGGAGCTGTTTTTT. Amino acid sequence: CASSLRDRVTGELFF. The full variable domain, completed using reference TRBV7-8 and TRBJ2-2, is GAGVSQSPRYKVAKRGQDVALRCDPISGHVSLFWYQQALGQGPEFLTYFQNEAQLDKSGLPSDRFFAERPEGSVSTLKIQRTQQEDSAVYLCASSLRDRVTGELFFGEGSRLTVL.

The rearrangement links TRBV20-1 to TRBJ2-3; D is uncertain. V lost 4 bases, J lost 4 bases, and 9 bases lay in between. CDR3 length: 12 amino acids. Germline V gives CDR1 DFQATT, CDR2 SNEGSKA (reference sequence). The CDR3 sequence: CSAISDPDTQYF. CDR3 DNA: TGCAGTGCTATCAGTGATCCAGATACGCAGTATTTT.

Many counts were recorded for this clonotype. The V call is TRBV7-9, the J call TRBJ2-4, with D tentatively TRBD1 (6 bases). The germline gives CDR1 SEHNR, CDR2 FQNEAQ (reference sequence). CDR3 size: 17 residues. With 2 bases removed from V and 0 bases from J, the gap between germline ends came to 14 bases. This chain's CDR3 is CASSLNSGAGAKNIQYF. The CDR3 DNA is TGTGCCAGCAGCTTAAATTCAGGGGCAGGAGCCAAAAACATTCAGTACTTC.

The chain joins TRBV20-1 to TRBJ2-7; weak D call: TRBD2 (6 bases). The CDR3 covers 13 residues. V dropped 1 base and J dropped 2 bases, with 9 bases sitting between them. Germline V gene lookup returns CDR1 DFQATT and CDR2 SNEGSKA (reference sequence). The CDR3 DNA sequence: TGCAGTGCTAGAGGGACTAACCCCTACGAGCAGTACTTC. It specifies CSARGTNPYEQYF.

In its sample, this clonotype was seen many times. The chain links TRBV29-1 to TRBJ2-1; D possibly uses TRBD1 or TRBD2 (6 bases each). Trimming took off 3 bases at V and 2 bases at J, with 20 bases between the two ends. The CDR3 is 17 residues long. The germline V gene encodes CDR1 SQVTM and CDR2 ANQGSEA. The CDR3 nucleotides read TGCAGCGTTGAGGGACACCGGGACGGAGGGGCCTACAATGAGCAGTTCTTC. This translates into CSVEGHRDGGAYNEQFF.

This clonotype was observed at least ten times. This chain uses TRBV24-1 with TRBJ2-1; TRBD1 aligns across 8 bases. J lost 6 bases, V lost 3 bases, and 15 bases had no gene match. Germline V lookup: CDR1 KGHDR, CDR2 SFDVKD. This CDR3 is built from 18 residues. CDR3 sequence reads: CATSDPRTGNTKGNEQFF. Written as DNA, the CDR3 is TGTGCCACCAGTGATCCCCGGACAGGGAATACGAAAGGCAATGAGCAGTTCTTC.

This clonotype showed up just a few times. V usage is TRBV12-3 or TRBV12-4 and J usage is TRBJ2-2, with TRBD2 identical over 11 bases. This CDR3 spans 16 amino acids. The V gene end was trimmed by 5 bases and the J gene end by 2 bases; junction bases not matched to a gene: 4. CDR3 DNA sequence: TGTGCCAGCAGTCGACTAGCGGGACCAAACACCGGGGAGCTGTTTTTT. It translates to CASSRLAGPNTGELFF.

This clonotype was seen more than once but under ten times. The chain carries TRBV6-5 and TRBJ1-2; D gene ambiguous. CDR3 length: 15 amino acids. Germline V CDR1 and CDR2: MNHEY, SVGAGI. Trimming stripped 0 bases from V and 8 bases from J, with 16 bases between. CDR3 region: CASSYSSTPVEGYTF. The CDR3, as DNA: TGTGCCAGCAGTTACTCGAGCACTCCTGTGGAGGGCTACACCTTC.

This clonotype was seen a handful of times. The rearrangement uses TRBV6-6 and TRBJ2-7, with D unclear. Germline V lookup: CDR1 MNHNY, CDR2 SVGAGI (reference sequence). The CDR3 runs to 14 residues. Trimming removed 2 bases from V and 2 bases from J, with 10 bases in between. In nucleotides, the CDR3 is TGTGCCAGCAGTTACGTGCAGGCCCCCTACGAGCAGTACTTC. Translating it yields CASSYVQAPYEQYF.

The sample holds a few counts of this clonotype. CDR3 DNA sequence: TGTGCCAGCAGCAGGGGACAGGTCGAGACCCAGTACTTC. It codes for CASSRGQVETQYF. The V gene is TRBV5-6, the J gene TRBJ2-5, with 8 bases fitting TRBD1. CDR3 length equals 13 residues. Germline CDR1 is SGHDT and CDR2 is YYEEEE. V gave up 4 bases and J gave up 5 bases; unmatched junction bases: 4.

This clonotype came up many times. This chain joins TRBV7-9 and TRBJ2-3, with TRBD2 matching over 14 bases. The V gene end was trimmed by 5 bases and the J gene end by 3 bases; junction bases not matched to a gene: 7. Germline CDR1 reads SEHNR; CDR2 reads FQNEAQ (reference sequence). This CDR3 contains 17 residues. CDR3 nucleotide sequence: TGTGCCAGCAGCCCCGGACTAGCGGGAGGAAATACAGATACGCAGTATTTT. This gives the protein CASSPGLAGGNTDTQYF.

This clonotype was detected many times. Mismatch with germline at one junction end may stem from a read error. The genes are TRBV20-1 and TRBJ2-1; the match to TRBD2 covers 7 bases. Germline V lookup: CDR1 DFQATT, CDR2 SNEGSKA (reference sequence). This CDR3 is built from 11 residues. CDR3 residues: CSASGYNEQFF. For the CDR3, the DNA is TGCAGCGCTAGCGGCTACAATGAGCAGTTCTTC.

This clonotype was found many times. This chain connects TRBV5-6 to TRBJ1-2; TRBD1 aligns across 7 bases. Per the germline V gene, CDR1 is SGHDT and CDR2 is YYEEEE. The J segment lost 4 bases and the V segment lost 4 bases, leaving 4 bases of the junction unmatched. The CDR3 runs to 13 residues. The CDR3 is CASSVGTAYGYTF. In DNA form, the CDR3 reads TGTGCCAGCAGCGTCGGGACAGCCTATGGCTACACCTTC.

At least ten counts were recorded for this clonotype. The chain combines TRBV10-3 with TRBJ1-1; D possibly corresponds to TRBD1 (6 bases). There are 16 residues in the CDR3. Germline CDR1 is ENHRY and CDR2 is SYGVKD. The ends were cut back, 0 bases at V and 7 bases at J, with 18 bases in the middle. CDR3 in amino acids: CAISESGAPRYSEAFF. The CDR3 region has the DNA TGTGCCATCAGTGAGTCGGGGGCCCCGCGGTATAGTGAAGCTTTCTTT.

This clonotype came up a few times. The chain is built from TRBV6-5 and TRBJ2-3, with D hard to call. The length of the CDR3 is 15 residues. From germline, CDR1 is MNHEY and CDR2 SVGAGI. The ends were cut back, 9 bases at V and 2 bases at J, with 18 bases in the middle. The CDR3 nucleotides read TGTGCCAGTATGAACGGGCCGTTCCCCACAGATACGCAGTATTTT. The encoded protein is CASMNGPFPTDTQYF.

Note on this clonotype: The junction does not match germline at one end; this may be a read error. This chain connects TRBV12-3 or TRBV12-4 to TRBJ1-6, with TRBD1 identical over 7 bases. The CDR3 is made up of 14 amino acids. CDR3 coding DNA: TGTGCCAGCAGTTTAGAGGGGGCAAATTCACCCCTACACTTT. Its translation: CASSLEGANSPLHF.

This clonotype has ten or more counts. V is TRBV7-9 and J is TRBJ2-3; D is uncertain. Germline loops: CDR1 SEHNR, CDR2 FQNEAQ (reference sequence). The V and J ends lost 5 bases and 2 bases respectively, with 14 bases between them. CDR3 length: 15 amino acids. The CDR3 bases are TGTGCCAGCAGCCAAGGGCTTTCCTACACAGATACGCAGTATTTT. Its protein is CASSQGLSYTDTQYF.

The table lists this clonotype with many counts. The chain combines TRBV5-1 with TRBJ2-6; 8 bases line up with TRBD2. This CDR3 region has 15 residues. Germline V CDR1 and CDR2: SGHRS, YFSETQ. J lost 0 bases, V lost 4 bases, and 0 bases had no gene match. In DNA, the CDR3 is TGCGCCAGCAGCGGGACTAGCTCTGGGGCCAACGTCCTGACTTTC. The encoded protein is CASSGTSSGANVLTF.

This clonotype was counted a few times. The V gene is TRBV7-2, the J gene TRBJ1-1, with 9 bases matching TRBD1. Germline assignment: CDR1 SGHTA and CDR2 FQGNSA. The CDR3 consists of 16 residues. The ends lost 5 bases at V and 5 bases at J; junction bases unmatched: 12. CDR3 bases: TGTGCCAGCAGCCCCCCCGTTGGGACAGGGCATACTGAAGCTTTCTTT. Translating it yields CASSPPVGTGHTEAFF.

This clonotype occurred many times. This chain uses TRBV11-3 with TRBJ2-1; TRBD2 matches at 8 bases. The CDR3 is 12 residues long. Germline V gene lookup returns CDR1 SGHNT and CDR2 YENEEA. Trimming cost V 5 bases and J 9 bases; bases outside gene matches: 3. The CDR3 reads CASSPREGEQFF. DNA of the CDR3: TGTGCCAGCAGCCCCCGGGAGGGTGAGCAGTTCTTC.

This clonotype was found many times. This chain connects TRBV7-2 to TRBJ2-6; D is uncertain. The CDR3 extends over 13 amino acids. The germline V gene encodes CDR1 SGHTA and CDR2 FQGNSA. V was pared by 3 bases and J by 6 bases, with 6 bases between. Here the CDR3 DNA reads TGTGCCAGCAGCTTTGTCGAGGCCAACGTCCTGACTTTC. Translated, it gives CASSFVEANVLTF.

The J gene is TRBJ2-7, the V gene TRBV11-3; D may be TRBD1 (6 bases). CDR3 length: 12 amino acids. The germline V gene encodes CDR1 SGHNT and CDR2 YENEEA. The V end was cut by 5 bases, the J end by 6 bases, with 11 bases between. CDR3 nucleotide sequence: TGTGCCAGCAGCCAGCGAGGGGGCGAGCAGTACTTC. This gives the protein CASSQRGGEQYF.